Presented here are 18 T cell receptor beta chains from one specimen sequenced in a study of blood T cells in healthy people across ages. A second PCR, run for about 7 to 11 cycles, used a sample-barcoded 5' primer plus a J-beta primer mix. TCRdb analysed the 5' RACE reads with MiXCR anew, one entry per CDR3 protein. In the table there are about 1 million distinct CDR3 sequences, around 45% of which are singletons. Sequencing was performed on blood. The receptors were sampled from a woman in her sixties in good health.

This chain connects TRBV6-6 to TRBJ2-1; 8 positions match TRBD2. This CDR3 has 14 residues. The germline CDR1 and CDR2 sequences are MNHNY and SVGAGI (reference sequence). V was pared by 2 bases and J by 8 bases, with 5 bases of the junction left unmatched. The CDR3: CASSYTGTSDEQFF. As DNA, the CDR3 is TGTGCCAGCAGTTACACCGGGACTAGTGATGAGCAGTTCTTC.

The V and J genes are TRBV5-1 and TRBJ2-3, with D maybe TRBD1 (6 bases). This CDR3 has 15 amino acids. The V and J ends lost 3 bases and 3 bases respectively, with 14 bases between them. Germline values: CDR1 SGHRS, CDR2 YFSETQ. CDR3 protein: CASSSVGAETDTQYF. CDR3 DNA sequence: TGCGCCAGCAGCTCGGTGGGGGCGGAGACAGATACGCAGTATTTT. The full variable domain, in which reference TRBV5-1 and TRBJ2-3 provide the parts outside the CDR3, is KAGVTQTPRYLIKTRGQQVTLSCSPISGHRSVSWYQQTPGQGLQFLFEYFSETQRNKGNFPGRFSGRQFSNSRSEMNVSTLELGDSALYLCASSSVGAETDTQYFGPGTRLTVL.

The rearrangement links TRBV7-2 to TRBJ1-1; perhaps TRBD1 as D (5 bases). The CDR3 is 17 amino acids. Germline V gives CDR1 SGHTA, CDR2 FQGNSA. The V end was cut by 6 bases, the J end by 5 bases, with 25 bases between. The CDR3 DNA reads as TGTGCCAGCAGTCGACCGGGACGGGGGGGATGGGAGACTGAAGCTTTCTTT. Translation: CASSRPGRGGWETEAFF.

V and J are TRBV2 and TRBJ2-1, with no clear D. V gave up 0 bases and J gave up 11 bases, with 8 bases separating them. Germline CDR1 is SNHLY and CDR2 is FYNNEI. This CDR3 spans 12 amino acids. CDR3 amino acids: CASSEAAYKQFF. The CDR3 DNA sequence: TGTGCCAGCAGTGAAGCGGCCTACAAGCAGTTCTTC.

The chain recombines TRBV4-2 with TRBJ2-7; D is uncertain. CDR3 length: 13 amino acids. The germline V and J ends were trimmed by 0 bases and 2 bases, with 5 bases remaining between them. Germline CDR1 LGHNA, CDR2 YNFKEQ. The CDR3 is CASSQEEAYEQYF. The CDR3 DNA sequence: TGTGCCAGCAGCCAAGAGGAAGCCTACGAGCAGTACTTC.

The chain uses TRBV7-6 and TRBJ2-7, with D possibly TRBD2 on 5 matching bases. Deletions cut 5 bases from V and 0 bases from J, with 14 bases between. Germline CDR1 and CDR2: SGHVS and FNYEAQ. The CDR3 loop spans 15 amino acids. In DNA form, the CDR3 reads TGTGCCAGCAGCCCCCGGCTAGCTAGCTCCTACGAGCAGTACTTC. Residues: CASSPRLASSYEQYF.

This clonotype was seen ten or more times. V is TRBV28 and J is TRBJ2-7; D is ambiguous. Germline CDR1 reads MDHEN; CDR2 reads SYDVKM. This CDR3 is 12 amino acids long. V shed 6 bases and J shed 4 bases, with 10 bases lying between them. The CDR3 reads CASSFGRYEQYF. The CDR3 DNA follows: TGTGCCAGCAGCTTCGGGCGGTACGAGCAGTACTTC.

The V and J genes are TRBV9 and TRBJ1-1, with D maybe TRBD1 (5 bases). Trimming removed 0 bases at V and 8 bases at J, with 20 bases between. Germline V lookup: CDR1 SGDLS, CDR2 YYNGEE. The CDR3 covers 16 residues. The CDR3 DNA reads as TGTGCCAGCAGCGTAGGGGGAGGCTACCGGGGCACGGAAGCTTTCTTT. This translates into CASSVGGGYRGTEAFF.

The chain has TRBV10-3 and TRBJ2-4, with a weak D call TRBD1 (7 bases). There are 15 residues in the CDR3. The germline CDR1 and CDR2 sequences are ENHRY and SYGVKD. V shed 4 bases and J shed 13 bases, with 23 bases lying between them. CDR3 nucleotide sequence: TGTGCCATCAGTGGCGGACAGGACCTTAGGGGGGAGCAGTACTTC. Protein: CAISGGQDLRGEQYF.

This rearrangement joins TRBV6-1 to TRBJ2-7; either TRBD1 or TRBD2 may supply D (7 bases each). This CDR3 region has 16 residues. The germline V gene has CDR1 MNHNS and CDR2 SASEGT. Trimming cost V 4 bases and J 2 bases, with 18 bases left between them. CDR3 in DNA: TGTGCCAGCAGTGTAAACGTACAGGGGACTACCTACGAGCAGTACTTC. The encoded protein is CASSVNVQGTTYEQYF.

This clonotype has more than one count but fewer than ten. The J gene is TRBJ1-6, the V gene TRBV7-3; D unresolved. The length of the CDR3 is 13 residues. V dropped 3 bases and J dropped 7 bases, with 7 bases sitting between them. Germline assignment: CDR1 SGHTA and CDR2 FQGTGA. The CDR3 nucleotides are TGTGCCAGCAGCTTCGGAAGGAATTCACCCCTCCACTTT. Its protein is CASSFGRNSPLHF.

This clonotype was counted only a few times. The CDR3 region has the DNA TGCGCCAGCAGCTTGATGGGGGTGTCCAAAAACATTCAGTACTTC. The encoded protein is CASSLMGVSKNIQYF. The V and J genes are TRBV5-1 and TRBJ2-4; perhaps D is TRBD1 or TRBD2 (5 bases each). This CDR3 is 15 amino acids long. Germline loops: CDR1 SGHRS, CDR2 YFSETQ. V lost 1 base and J lost 2, with 10 bases in between.

The chain employs TRBV7-9 and TRBJ1-4; D uncertain. The germline CDR1 and CDR2 sequences are SEHNR and FQNEAQ (reference sequence). The V and J ends lost 4 bases and 0 bases respectively, with 12 bases between them. The CDR3 contains 16 residues. CDR3 amino acids: CASSSRAQPTNEKLFF. CDR3 nucleotides: TGTGCCAGCAGCTCACGGGCACAACCAACTAATGAAAAACTGTTTTTT.

V and J are TRBV3-1 and TRBJ1-1; D is unresolved. The V end was cut by 0 bases, the J end by 7 bases, with 12 bases between. The CDR3 contains 14 residues. The germline V gene encodes CDR1 LGHDT and CDR2 YNNKEL (reference sequence). The CDR3 DNA follows: TGTGCCAGCAGCCAAGATTGGCAGACTAATGAAGCTTTCTTT. Amino acids: CASSQDWQTNEAFF.

This clonotype was seen only a few times. This chain links TRBV20-1 with TRBJ2-6; D might be TRBD2 (6 bases). Germline V gives CDR1 DFQATT, CDR2 SNEGSKA (reference sequence). This CDR3 has 17 residues. Trimming removed 3 bases from V and 1 base from J, with 16 bases in between. Here the CDR3 reads CSASRGRRISGANVLTF. CDR3 bases: TGCAGTGCTAGCCGGGGGAGACGAATTTCTGGGGCCAACGTCCTGACTTTC.

The V call is TRBV28, the J call TRBJ1-6; 10 bases map to TRBD1. Looked up from germline, CDR1 is MDHEN and CDR2 is SYDVKM. V shed 7 bases and J 6 bases; nucleotides not matched to a gene: 6. This CDR3 spans 15 amino acids. The CDR3 bases are TGTGCCAGCATCCCCGGGACAGGGGTTAATTCACCCCTCCACTTT. It is translated as CASIPGTGVNSPLHF.

The rearrangement links TRBV7-9 to TRBJ2-3; no clear D gene. Germline-derived CDR1 and CDR2 are SEHNR and FQNEAQ (reference sequence). Trimming took 3 bases from V and 3 from J, leaving 4 bases between them. The CDR3 contains 12 residues. The CDR3 nucleotides are TGTGCCAGCAGCTTCAAGACAGATACGCAGTATTTT. It specifies CASSFKTDTQYF. Based on the CDR3 plus reference TRBV7-9 and TRBJ2-3, the full variable domain is DTGVSQNPRHKITKRGQNVTFRCDPISEHNRLYWYRQTLGQGPEFLTYFQNEAQLEKSRLLSDRFSAERPKGSFSTLEIQRTEQGDSAMYLCASSFKTDTQYFGPGTRLTVL.

The V and J genes are TRBV7-2 and TRBJ1-5; tentatively, D is TRBD1 (5 bases). Trimming took off 3 bases at V and 4 bases at J, with 13 bases between the two ends. Germline CDR1 reads SGHTA; CDR2 reads FQGNSA. The CDR3 is 15 amino acids. CDR3 bases: TGTGCCAGCAGCTTTACAGGAAGAGCAAATCAGCCCCAGCATTTT. Protein sequence: CASSFTGRANQPQHF.